The 21 T cell receptor beta chains reported below all come from one sample, sequenced in a study of Ad26.COV2.S vaccination and SARS-CoV-2 variants. Treatment noted: over 15 received Ad26.COV2.S at low or high dose, single or two shots; roughly 5 received placebo; per-sample allocation not given. Repertoires come from day 63 after the first vaccine or placebo injection. The protocol was immunoSEQ multiplex PCR, while the TCRdb copy is restricted to in-frame clones and leaves out a portion. This table has roughly 700,000 clones, approximately 88% appearing once. Source: peripheral blood, taken in a trial of Ad26.COV2.S vaccine versus placebo. The receptors shown here come from a person aged 18-65 years who received the Ad26.COV2.S COVID-19 vaccine or a placebo.

The chain joins TRBV11-3 to TRBJ2-3; TRBD2 might be the D (5 bases). The CDR3 totals 15 residues. Germline CDR1 and CDR2: SGHNT and YENEEA. Between the trimmed V and J ends, which lost 3 bases and 2 bases, there was a span of 12 bases. CDR3 sequence reads: CASSFRGLPTDTQYF. CDR3 bases: TGTGCCAGCAGCTTTCGAGGGCTACCCACAGATACGCAGTATTTT.

This clone was counted only a few times. The chain has TRBV6-1 and TRBJ1-3; D remains unclear. Looked up from germline, CDR1 is MNHNS and CDR2 is SASEGT. The length of the CDR3 is 13 residues. Trimming removed 1 base from V and 4 bases from J, with 5 bases in between. The CDR3 sequence is CASSEGPGNTIYF. The DNA of the CDR3 is TGTGCCAGCAGTGAAGGCCCCGGAAACACCATATATTTT.

The chain joins TRBV19 to TRBJ2-7; 11 bases are shared with TRBD2. V lost 4 bases and J lost 0; bases outside the gene matches: 5. Germline V gene sequence: CDR1 LNHDA, CDR2 SQIVND (reference sequence). The CDR3 covers 16 residues. CDR3 sequence (DNA): TGTGCCAGTAGTAAAACTACTAGCGGGAGCTCCTACGAGCAGTACTTC. Protein sequence: CASSKTTSGSSYEQYF. The whole variable domain, remainder taken from reference TRBV19 and TRBJ2-7, is DGGITQSPKYLFRKEGQNVTLSCEQNLNHDAMYWYRQDPGQGLRLIYYSQIVNDFQKGDIAEGYSVSREKKESFPLTVTSAQKNPTAFYLCASSKTTSGSSYEQYFGPGTRLTVT.

The chain couples TRBV2 to TRBJ1-5; possibly TRBD1 for D (6 bases). The germline V gene has CDR1 SNHLY and CDR2 FYNNEI. V shed 6 bases and J shed 0 bases, with 15 bases lying between them. The CDR3 contains 16 residues. The CDR3 sequence is CASRPGTPVSNQPQHF. The CDR3, as DNA: TGTGCCAGCAGGCCAGGGACACCCGTTAGCAATCAGCCCCAGCATTTT.

The rearrangement joins TRBV10-1 to TRBJ1-2, with TRBD1 matching over 7 bases. After removal of 11 bases from V and 7 bases from J, the junction contained 13 bases not matched to a gene. Germline V gene lookup returns CDR1 WNHNN and CDR2 SYGVQD (reference sequence). CDR3 length equals 13 residues. The CDR3 sequence is CAGETGRDGGYTF. CDR3 coding DNA: TGCGCCGGTGAGACAGGGCGGGACGGTGGCTACACCTTC.

This clone has more than one count but fewer than ten. J is TRBJ1-5 and V is TRBV6-6, with D uncertain. CDR1 MNHNY and CDR2 SVGAGI come from the germline V gene (reference sequence). Trimming removed 7 bases at V and 1 base at J, with 8 bases between. This CDR3 comprises 13 residues. The chain's CDR3 is CASNLQSNQPQHF. The CDR3 bases are TGTGCCAGCAATCTACAGAGCAATCAGCCCCAGCATTTT.

The chain employs TRBV7-6 and TRBJ2-2, with 8 bases identical to TRBD2. J gave up 5 bases and V 1 base, and 9 bases lay outside the gene matches. The CDR3 consists of 17 residues. CDR1 is SGHVS, CDR2 FNYEAQ, per germline. This CDR3 reads CASSLVPGGEVTGELFF. CDR3 in DNA: TGTGCCAGCAGCTTAGTACCGGGAGGGGAGGTAACCGGGGAGCTGTTTTTT. Together with reference TRBV7-6 and TRBJ2-2, the CDR3 gives the full variable domain: GAGVSQSPRYKVTKRGQDVALRCDPISGHVSLYWYRQALGQGPEFLTYFNYEAQQDKSGLPNDRFSAERPEGSISTLTIQRTEQRDSAMYRCASSLVPGGEVTGELFFGEGSRLTVL.

The gene calls are TRBV5-1 and TRBJ2-2; D perhaps matches TRBD2 (5 bases). CDR3 length: 15 residues. V lost 0 bases and J 4 bases, leaving 10 bases between the germline ends. CDR1 and CDR2 from the germline V gene are SGHRS and YFSETQ. CDR3 sequence reads: CASSLEWRATGELFF. In DNA form, the CDR3 reads TGCGCCAGCAGCTTGGAGTGGCGGGCCACCGGGGAGCTGTTTTTT.

This clone came up once. The J gene is TRBJ2-1, the V gene TRBV10-2; 14 bases fit TRBD2. V dropped 7 bases and J dropped 8; count of bases not matched to a gene: 13. This CDR3 is built from 17 residues. Looked up from germline, CDR1 is WSHSY and CDR2 is SAAADI. The CDR3 loop reads CASTEPGLAGVFHEQFF. The DNA for the CDR3 is TGCGCCAGCACCGAGCCGGGACTAGCGGGAGTTTTCCATGAGCAGTTCTTC.

A single count supports this clone. The CDR3 bases are TGTGCCAGCAGCGTCAACAAGGAAGAGACCCAGTACTTC. Protein: CASSVNKEETQYF. The chain has TRBV9 and TRBJ2-5; unclear D gene. With 2 bases removed from V and 3 bases from J, the gap between germline ends came to 8 bases. CDR1 and CDR2 from the germline V gene are SGDLS and YYNGEE. The CDR3 has 13 residues.

This clone was seen just once. The chain is built from TRBV30 and TRBJ2-7; TRBD2 might be the D (6 bases). There are 16 residues in the CDR3. V was cut by 3 bases and J by 0 bases, with 18 bases left in between. Germline V lookup: CDR1 GTSNPN, CDR2 SVGIG (reference sequence). CDR3 sequence (DNA): TGTGCCTGGAGGGGGGGATGGACAACCAGCTCCTACGAGCAGTACTTC. It encodes CAWRGGWTTSSYEQYF.

This clone was observed a few times. The CDR3 sequence: CASRRRADQPQHF. In nucleotides, the CDR3 is TGTGCCAGCAGACGCAGGGCTGATCAGCCCCAGCATTTT. The V gene is TRBV12-3 or TRBV12-4, the J gene TRBJ1-5, with D perhaps TRBD1 (5 bases). The CDR3 loop spans 13 amino acids. V lost 6 bases, J lost 5 bases, and 11 bases lay in between.

The rearrangement uses TRBV3-1 (or the pseudogene TRBV3-2) and TRBJ1-1; 9 bases are a match to TRBD1. There are 13 residues in the CDR3. V lost 6 bases and J lost 6; bases outside the gene matches: 5. Germline V gives CDR1 LGHDT, CDR2 YNNKEL (reference sequence). The CDR3 nucleotides read TGTGCCAGCAGAACAGGGGGCGCGGCTGAAGCTTTCTTT. This codes for CASRTGGAAEAFF.

The gene calls are TRBV6-4 and TRBJ2-5, with D perhaps TRBD1 or TRBD2 (5 bases each). The CDR3 totals 16 residues. The V end lost 6 bases, the J end lost 3 bases, and 20 bases lay between the germline ends. Per the germline V gene, CDR1 is MRHNA and CDR2 is SNTAGT. CDR3 in DNA: TGTGCCAGCAGACGGGACCGCCACCCCTCCAAAGAGACCCAGTACTTC. Its protein product is CASRRDRHPSKETQYF.

V gene TRBV3-1 (or the pseudogene TRBV3-2) combines with J gene TRBJ2-3; 11 positions match TRBD2. The CDR3 consists of 17 residues. CDR1 and CDR2 (germline): LGHDT, YNNKEL (reference sequence). The junction had 11 bases not matched to a gene; V was cut back by 4 bases and J by 5 bases. For the CDR3, the DNA is TGTGCCAGCAGCCGGACTAGCGGGTCCCAGTGGGGAGATACGCAGTATTTT. Translation gives CASSRTSGSQWGDTQYF.

V is TRBV30 and J is TRBJ2-7; D is tentatively TRBD1 or TRBD2 (5 bases each). The CDR3 has 14 amino acids. V was cut by 3 bases and J by 0 bases, with 12 bases left in between. The germline V gene encodes CDR1 GTSNPN and CDR2 SVGIG (reference sequence). CDR3 DNA sequence: TGTGCCTGGAGCCAGGGACGGGGCTCCTACGAGCAGTACTTC. Translated, it gives CAWSQGRGSYEQYF.

The V call is TRBV7-9, the J call TRBJ1-3; the D gene is possibly TRBD1 (5 bases). V was pared by 6 bases and J by 8 bases, with 17 bases between. Per germline, CDR1 SEHNR and CDR2 FQNEAQ (reference sequence). The CDR3 is made up of 14 amino acids. The DNA for the CDR3 is TGTGCCAGCAGTTCGGGACTTCAGGTTGACACCATATATTTT. This encodes CASSSGLQVDTIYF.

In the case of this clone: A read error may account for a junction end that differs from germline. The chain carries TRBV29-1 and TRBJ2-1; a possible D gene is TRBD1 (5 bases). Germline CDR1 and CDR2: SQVTM and ANQGSEA. The CDR3 covers 13 residues. DNA of the CDR3: TGCAGCGTTGCCTCCGACAGTTTGAATGGGCAGTTCTTC. Translating gives CSVASDSLNGQFF.

This clone was seen only a few times. V and J are TRBV18 and TRBJ2-7; TRBD1 aligns across 12 bases. V gave up 0 bases and J gave up 3 bases; unmatched junction bases: 9. The CDR3 is 18 amino acids. CDR1 KGHSH and CDR2 LQKENI come from the germline V gene. CDR3 residues: CASSPPNGRDRGHYEQYF. DNA of the CDR3: TGTGCCAGCTCACCACCCAACGGCCGGGACAGGGGGCACTACGAGCAGTACTTC.

V gene TRBV7-2 combines with J gene TRBJ2-5, with D possibly being TRBD1 (5 bases). V lost 5 bases and J 2 bases, leaving 15 bases between the germline ends. The CDR3 runs 15 residues. In germline, CDR1 is SGHTA, CDR2 FQGNSA. The CDR3 loop reads CASSREWGPQETQYF. CDR3 sequence (DNA): TGTGCCAGCAGCCGTGAGTGGGGCCCACAAGAGACCCAGTACTTC.

The chain joins TRBV6-5 to TRBJ2-3, with TRBD2 matching 7 bases. From germline, CDR1 is MNHEY and CDR2 SVGAGI. CDR3 size: 16 residues. V shed 4 bases, J shed 2 bases, and the junction held 9 bases outside the gene matches. CDR3 in amino acids: CASSFLSAGVTDTQYF. The CDR3 region has the DNA TGTGCCAGCAGTTTCCTCTCCGCGGGAGTCACAGATACGCAGTATTTT.